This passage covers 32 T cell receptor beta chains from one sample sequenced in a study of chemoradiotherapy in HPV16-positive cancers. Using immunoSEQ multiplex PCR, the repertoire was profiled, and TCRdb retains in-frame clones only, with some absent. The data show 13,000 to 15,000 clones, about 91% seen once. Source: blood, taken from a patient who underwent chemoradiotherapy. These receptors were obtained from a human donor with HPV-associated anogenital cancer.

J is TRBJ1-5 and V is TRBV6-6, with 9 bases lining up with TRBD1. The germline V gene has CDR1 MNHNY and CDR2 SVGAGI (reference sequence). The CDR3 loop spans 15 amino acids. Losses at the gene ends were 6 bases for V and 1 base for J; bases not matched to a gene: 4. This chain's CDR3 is CASSTDRGSNQPQHF. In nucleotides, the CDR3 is TGTGCCAGCAGCACGGACAGGGGAAGCAATCAGCCCCAGCATTTT.

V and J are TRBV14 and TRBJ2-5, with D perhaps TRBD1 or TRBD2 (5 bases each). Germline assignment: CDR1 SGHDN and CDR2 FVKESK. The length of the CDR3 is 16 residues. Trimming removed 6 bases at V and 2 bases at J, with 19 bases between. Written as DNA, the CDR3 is TGTGCCAGCAGTCGGTTGTCAGGGAGTCAGCAAGAGACCCAGTACTTC. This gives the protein CASSRLSGSQQETQYF.

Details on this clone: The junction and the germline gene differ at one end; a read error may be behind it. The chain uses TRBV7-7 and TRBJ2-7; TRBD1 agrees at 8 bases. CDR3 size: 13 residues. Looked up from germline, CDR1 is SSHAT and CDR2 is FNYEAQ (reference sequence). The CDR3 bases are TGTGCTAGCAGCTCCGACAGGGGTTTCGAGCAGTACTTC. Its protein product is CASSSDRGFEQYF.

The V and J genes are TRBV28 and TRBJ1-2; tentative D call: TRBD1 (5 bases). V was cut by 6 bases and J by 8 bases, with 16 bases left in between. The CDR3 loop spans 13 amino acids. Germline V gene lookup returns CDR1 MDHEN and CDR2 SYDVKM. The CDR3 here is CASSLGGSYGYTF. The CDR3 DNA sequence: TGTGCCAGCAGCCTGGGGGGGAGTTACGGCTACACCTTC.

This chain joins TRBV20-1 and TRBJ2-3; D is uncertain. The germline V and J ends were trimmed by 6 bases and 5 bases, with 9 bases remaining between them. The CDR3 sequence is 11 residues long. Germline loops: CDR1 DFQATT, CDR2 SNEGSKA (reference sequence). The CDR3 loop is CSAPLLDTQYF. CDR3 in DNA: TGCAGTGCCCCTCTCTTAGATACGCAGTATTTT.

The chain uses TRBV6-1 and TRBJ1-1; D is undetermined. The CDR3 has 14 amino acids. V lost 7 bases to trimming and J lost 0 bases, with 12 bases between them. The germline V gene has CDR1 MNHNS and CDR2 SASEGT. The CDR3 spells CASNLGIMNTEAFF. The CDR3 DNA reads TGTGCCAGCAACCTGGGGATTATGAACACTGAAGCTTTCTTT.

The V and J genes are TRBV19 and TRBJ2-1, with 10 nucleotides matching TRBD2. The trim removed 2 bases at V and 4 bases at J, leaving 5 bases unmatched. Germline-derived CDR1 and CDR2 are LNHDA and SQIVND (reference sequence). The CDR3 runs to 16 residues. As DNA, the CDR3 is TGTGCCAGTAGTATATCGGGACTAGCGAAATACAATGAGCAGTTCTTC. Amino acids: CASSISGLAKYNEQFF. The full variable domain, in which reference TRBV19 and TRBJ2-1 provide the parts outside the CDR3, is DGGITQSPKYLFRKEGQNVTLSCEQNLNHDAMYWYRQDPGQGLRLIYYSQIVNDFQKGDIAEGYSVSREKKESFPLTVTSAQKNPTAFYLCASSISGLAKYNEQFFGPGTRLTVL.

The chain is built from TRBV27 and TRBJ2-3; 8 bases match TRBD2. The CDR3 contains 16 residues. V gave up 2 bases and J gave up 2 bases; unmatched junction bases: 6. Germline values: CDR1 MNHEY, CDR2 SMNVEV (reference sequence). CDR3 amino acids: CASSLILAGSTDTQYF. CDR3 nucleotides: TGTGCCAGCAGTTTAATCCTAGCGGGCTCCACAGATACGCAGTATTTT.

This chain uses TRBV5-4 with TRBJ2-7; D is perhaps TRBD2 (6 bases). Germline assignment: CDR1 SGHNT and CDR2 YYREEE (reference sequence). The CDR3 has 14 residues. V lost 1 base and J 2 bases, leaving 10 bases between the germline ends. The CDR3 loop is CASSLIAETYEQYF. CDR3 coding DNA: TGTGCCAGCAGCTTGATAGCGGAAACCTACGAGCAGTACTTC.

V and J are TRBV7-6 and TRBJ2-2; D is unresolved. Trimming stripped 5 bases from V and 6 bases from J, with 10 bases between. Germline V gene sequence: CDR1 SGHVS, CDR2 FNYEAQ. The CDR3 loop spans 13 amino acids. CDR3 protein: CASSRLGPGELFF. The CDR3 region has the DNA TGTGCCAGCAGCCGCCTTGGTCCCGGGGAGCTGTTTTTT.

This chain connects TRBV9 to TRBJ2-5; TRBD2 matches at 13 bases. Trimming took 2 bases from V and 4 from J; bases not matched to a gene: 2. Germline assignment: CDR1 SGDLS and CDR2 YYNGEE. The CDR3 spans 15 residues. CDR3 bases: TGTGCCAGCAGCGTGGGACTAGCGGGGATAGAGACCCAGTACTTC. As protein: CASSVGLAGIETQYF.

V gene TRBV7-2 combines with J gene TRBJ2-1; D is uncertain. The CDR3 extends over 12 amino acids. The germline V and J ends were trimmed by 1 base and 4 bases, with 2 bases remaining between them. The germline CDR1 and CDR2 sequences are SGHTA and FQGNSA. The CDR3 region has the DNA TGTGCCAGCAGCTTAGATTACAATGAGCAGTTCTTC. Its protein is CASSLDYNEQFF. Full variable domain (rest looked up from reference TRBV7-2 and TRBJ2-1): GAGVSQSPSNKVTEKGKDVELRCDPISGHTALYWYRQSLGQGLEFLIYFQGNSAPDKSGLPSDRFSAERTGGSVSTLTIQRTQQEDSAVYLCASSLDYNEQFFGPGTRLTVL.

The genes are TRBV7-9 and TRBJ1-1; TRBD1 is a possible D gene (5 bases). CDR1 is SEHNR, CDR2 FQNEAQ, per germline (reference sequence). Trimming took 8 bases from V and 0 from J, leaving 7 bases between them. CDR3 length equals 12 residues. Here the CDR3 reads CASSRVNTEAFF. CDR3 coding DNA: TGTGCCAGCTCCAGGGTGAACACTGAAGCTTTCTTT.

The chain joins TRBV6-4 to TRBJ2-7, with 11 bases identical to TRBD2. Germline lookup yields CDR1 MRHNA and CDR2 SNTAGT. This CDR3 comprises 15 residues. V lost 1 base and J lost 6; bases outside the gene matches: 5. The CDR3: CASSDFTSGSSEQYF. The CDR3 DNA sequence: TGTGCCAGCAGTGACTTTACTAGCGGGAGCAGCGAGCAGTACTTC.

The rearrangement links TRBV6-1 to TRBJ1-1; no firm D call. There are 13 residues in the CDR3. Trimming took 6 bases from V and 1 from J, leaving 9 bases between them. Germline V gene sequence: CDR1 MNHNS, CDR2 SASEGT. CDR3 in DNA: TGTGCCAGCAGCACCGACCAGAACACTGAAGCTTTCTTT. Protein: CASSTDQNTEAFF.

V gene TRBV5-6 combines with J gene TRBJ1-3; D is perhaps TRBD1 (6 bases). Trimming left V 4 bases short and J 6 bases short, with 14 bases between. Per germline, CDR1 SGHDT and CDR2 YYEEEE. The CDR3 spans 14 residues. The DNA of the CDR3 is TGTGCCAGCAGCCGGACAGTCCCGGAAAACACCATATATTTT. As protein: CASSRTVPENTIYF.

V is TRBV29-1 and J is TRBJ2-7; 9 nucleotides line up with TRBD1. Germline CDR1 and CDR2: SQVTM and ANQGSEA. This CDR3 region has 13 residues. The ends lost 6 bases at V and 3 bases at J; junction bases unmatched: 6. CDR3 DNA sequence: TGCAGCGTCGAACCGGGACAGGGCTACGAGCAGTACTTC. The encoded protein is CSVEPGQGYEQYF.

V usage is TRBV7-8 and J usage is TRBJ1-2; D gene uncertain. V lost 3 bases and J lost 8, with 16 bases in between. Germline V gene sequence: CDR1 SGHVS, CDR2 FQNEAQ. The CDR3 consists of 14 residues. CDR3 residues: CASSFMDPRGGYTF. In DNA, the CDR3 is TGTGCCAGCAGCTTTATGGACCCCAGAGGGGGCTACACCTTC.

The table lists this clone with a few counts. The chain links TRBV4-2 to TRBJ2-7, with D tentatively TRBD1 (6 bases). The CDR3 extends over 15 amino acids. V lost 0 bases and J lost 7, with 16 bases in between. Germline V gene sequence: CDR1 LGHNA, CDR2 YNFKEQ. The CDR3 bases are TGTGCCAGCAGCCAAGAGACAGGCGATGCTATGGAGCAGTACTTC. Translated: CASSQETGDAMEQYF.

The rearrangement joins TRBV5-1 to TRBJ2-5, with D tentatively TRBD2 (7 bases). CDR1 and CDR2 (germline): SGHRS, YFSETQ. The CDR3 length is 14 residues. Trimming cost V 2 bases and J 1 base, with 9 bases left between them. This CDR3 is CASSFRGAQETQYF. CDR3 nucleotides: TGCGCCAGCAGCTTCCGGGGGGCCCAAGAGACCCAGTACTTC.

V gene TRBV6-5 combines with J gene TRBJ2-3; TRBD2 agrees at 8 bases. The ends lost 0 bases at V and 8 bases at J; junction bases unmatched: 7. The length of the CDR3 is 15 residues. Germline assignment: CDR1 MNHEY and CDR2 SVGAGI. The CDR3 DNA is TGTGCCAGCAGTTACTCAATCGCGGCGGGGGGTACGCAGTATTTT. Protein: CASSYSIAAGGTQYF.

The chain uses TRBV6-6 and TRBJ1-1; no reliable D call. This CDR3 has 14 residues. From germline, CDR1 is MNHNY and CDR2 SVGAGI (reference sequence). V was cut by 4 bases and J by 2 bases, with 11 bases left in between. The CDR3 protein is CASSWAEFNTEAFF. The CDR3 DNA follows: TGTGCCAGCAGTTGGGCAGAATTTAACACTGAAGCTTTCTTT.

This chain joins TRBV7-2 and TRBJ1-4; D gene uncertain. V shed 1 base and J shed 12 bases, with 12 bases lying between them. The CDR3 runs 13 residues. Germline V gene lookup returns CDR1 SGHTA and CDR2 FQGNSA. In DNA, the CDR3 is TGTGCCAGCAGCTTAGGTGCAGATCAGGAACTGTTTTTT. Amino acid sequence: CASSLGADQELFF.

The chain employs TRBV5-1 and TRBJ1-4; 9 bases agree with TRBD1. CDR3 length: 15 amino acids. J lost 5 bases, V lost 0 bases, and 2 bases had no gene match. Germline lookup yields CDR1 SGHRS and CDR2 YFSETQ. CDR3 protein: CASSLVGTGNEKLFF. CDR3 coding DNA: TGCGCCAGCAGCTTGGTAGGGACAGGGAATGAAAAACTGTTTTTT.

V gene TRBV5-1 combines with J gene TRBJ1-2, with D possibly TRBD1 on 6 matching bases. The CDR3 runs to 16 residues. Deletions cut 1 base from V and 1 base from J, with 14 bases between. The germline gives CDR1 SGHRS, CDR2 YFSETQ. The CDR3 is CASSLWGTHDNYGYTF. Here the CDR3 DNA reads TGCGCCAGCAGCTTGTGGGGGACACACGATAACTATGGCTACACCTTC.

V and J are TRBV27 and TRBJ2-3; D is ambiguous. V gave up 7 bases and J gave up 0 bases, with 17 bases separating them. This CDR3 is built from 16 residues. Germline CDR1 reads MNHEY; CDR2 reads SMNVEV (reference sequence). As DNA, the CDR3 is TGTGCCAGCAAAGATATACCCCCTCTTAGCACAGATACGCAGTATTTT. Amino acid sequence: CASKDIPPLSTDTQYF.

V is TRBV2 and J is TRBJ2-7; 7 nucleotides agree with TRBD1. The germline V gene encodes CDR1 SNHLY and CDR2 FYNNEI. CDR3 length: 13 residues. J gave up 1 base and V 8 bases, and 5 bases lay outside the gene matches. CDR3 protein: CASGQEASYEQYF. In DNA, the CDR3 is TGTGCCAGCGGACAGGAGGCTTCCTACGAGCAGTACTTC.

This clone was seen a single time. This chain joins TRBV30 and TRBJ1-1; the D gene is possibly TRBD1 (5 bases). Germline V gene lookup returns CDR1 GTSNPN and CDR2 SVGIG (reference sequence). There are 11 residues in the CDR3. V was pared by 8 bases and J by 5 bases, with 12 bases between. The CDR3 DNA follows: TGTGCCCTTCGGGGCAGGACTGAAGCTTTCTTT. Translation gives CALRGRTEAFF. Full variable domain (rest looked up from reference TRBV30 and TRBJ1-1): SQTIHQWPATLVQPVGSPLSLECTVEGTSNPNLYWYRQAAGRGLQLLFYSVGIGQISSEVPQNLSASRPQDRQFILSSKKLLLSDSGFYLCALRGRTEAFFGQGTRLTVV.

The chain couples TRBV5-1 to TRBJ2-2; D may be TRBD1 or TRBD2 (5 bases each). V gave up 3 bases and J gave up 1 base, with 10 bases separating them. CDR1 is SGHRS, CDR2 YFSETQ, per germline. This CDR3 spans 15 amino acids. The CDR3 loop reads CASSWSGGNTGELFF. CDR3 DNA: TGCGCCAGCAGCTGGAGTGGGGGGAACACCGGGGAGCTGTTTTTT.

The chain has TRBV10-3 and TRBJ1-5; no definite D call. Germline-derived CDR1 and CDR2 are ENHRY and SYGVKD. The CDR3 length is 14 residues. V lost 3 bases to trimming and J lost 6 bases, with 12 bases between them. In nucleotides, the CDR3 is TGTGCCATCAGTGATTATGGCGCGGGTCAGCCCCAGCATTTT. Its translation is CAISDYGAGQPQHF.

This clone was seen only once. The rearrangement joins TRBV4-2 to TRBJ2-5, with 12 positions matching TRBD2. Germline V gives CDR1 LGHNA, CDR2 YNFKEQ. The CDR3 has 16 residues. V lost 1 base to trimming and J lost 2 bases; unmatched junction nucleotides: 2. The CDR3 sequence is CASSQGTSGTQETQYF. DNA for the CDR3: TGTGCCAGCAGCCAAGGGACTAGCGGGACACAAGAGACCCAGTACTTC.

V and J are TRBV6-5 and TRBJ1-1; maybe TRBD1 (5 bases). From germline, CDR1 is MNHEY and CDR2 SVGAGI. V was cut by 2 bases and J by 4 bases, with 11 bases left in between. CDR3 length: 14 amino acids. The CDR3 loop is CASSYGAGATEAFF. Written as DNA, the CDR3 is TGTGCCAGCAGTTACGGGGCCGGGGCCACTGAAGCTTTCTTT.